Below, 30 T cell receptor beta chains from the same sample are listed, as sequenced in a study of T-cell memory formation after mild COVID-19. Each CDR3 protein gets one entry after TCRdb re-called the 5' RACE reads with MiXCR. Here the sample spans about 210,000 distinct CDR3 sequences, roughly 30% being singletons. Sequenced material: PBMCs or a T cell subset sorted from them (not recorded which). Source of these receptors: an adult woman who had mild COVID-19 (a few samples of this study predate the infection). Cell type and time point are not known.

The DNA of the CDR3 is TGCGCCAGCAGCTTGGCGACTAGCAGACCTTACAATGAGCAGTTCTTC. Protein sequence: CASSLATSRPYNEQFF. The genes are TRBV5-1 and TRBJ2-1; 7 bases match TRBD2. The V and J ends lost 0 bases and 4 bases, in that order; junction bases with no gene match: 7. CDR1 SGHRS and CDR2 YFSETQ come from the germline V gene. The CDR3 totals 16 residues.

This clonotype was seen at least ten times. This chain links TRBV6-4 with TRBJ2-3; TRBD1 matches at 11 bases. The germline V gene encodes CDR1 MRHNA and CDR2 SNTAGT. There are 19 residues in the CDR3. V was clipped by 5 bases and J by 1 base; unmatched bases: 14. In DNA form, the CDR3 reads TGTGCCAGCAGTCTAATCCCCTCCGGGACAGGGGGTGGCACAGATACGCAGTATTTT. Its protein product is CASSLIPSGTGGGTDTQYF.

V and J are TRBV18 and TRBJ1-1; 10 positions agree with TRBD1. The V gene end was trimmed by 5 bases and the J gene end by 8 bases; junction bases not matched to a gene: 11. CDR3 length: 15 amino acids. CDR1 and CDR2 from the germline V gene are KGHSH and LQKENI. The CDR3 is CASSFRRDRGNEAFF. Written as DNA, the CDR3 is TGTGCCAGCTCATTTCGCCGGGACAGGGGAAACGAAGCTTTCTTT.

This clonotype has more than one count but fewer than ten. This sequence joins TRBV27 and TRBJ1-1; perhaps TRBD1 as D (5 bases). CDR3 length: 14 residues. The germline gives CDR1 MNHEY, CDR2 SMNVEV (reference sequence). Trimming took off 7 bases at V and 3 bases at J, with 15 bases between the two ends. The CDR3 DNA reads TGTGCCAGCAACTCGGGTAGGGGTGACACTGAAGCTTTCTTT. Its translation is CASNSGRGDTEAFF.

This clonotype was detected only a few times. V and J are TRBV4-3 and TRBJ1-4; no reliable D call. CDR3 length: 16 residues. V lost 7 bases to trimming and J lost 3 bases, with 18 bases between them. CDR1 is LGHNA and CDR2 is YSLEER in the germline V gene. The CDR3 bases are TGCGCCAGCACGCCCGCAAGGCGCACAGCTAATGAAAAACTGTTTTTT. Amino acid sequence: CASTPARRTANEKLFF.

J is TRBJ1-1 and V is TRBV29-1, with D perhaps TRBD1 (6 bases). The CDR3 has 14 residues. Deletions cut 7 bases from V and 1 base from J, with 16 bases between. Looked up from germline, CDR1 is SQVTM and CDR2 is ANQGSEA. CDR3 protein: CSAVKQGPNTEAFF. The CDR3 DNA reads TGCAGCGCCGTAAAACAGGGACCGAACACTGAAGCTTTCTTT. The whole variable domain, remainder taken from reference TRBV29-1 and TRBJ1-1, is SAVISQKPSRDICQRGTSLTIQCQVDSQVTMMFWYRQQPGQSLTLIATANQGSEATYESGFVIDKFPISRPNLTFSTLTVSNMSPEDSSIYLCSAVKQGPNTEAFFGQGTRLTVV.

The chain uses TRBV7-9 and TRBJ2-7, with TRBD2 matching 8 bases. The CDR3 has 15 amino acids. Germline V gives CDR1 SEHNR, CDR2 FQNEAQ (reference sequence). J lost 1 base, V lost 5 bases, and 7 bases had no gene match. CDR3 amino acids: CASSPSGRGSYEQYF. The CDR3 nucleotides are TGTGCCAGCAGCCCCAGCGGGAGAGGATCCTACGAGCAGTACTTC.

The chain employs TRBV5-1 and TRBJ2-7; 8 bases fit TRBD2. CDR3 length equals 16 residues. V gave up 4 bases and J gave up 3 bases; unmatched junction bases: 12. The germline gives CDR1 SGHRS, CDR2 YFSETQ. The CDR3 nucleotides read TGCGCCAGCAGCCTATGGGATGCGGGAGGCTTCTACGAGCAGTACTTC. It encodes CASSLWDAGGFYEQYF.

The rearrangement joins TRBV7-3 to TRBJ1-4, with D possibly matching TRBD1 (6 bases). The CDR3 has 14 residues. V was clipped by 4 bases and J by 3 bases, with 9 bases between them. Germline loops: CDR1 SGHTA, CDR2 FQGTGA. The CDR3 DNA is TGTGCCAGCAGCTCGACAGGACCTAATGAAAAACTGTTTTTT. Amino acids: CASSSTGPNEKLFF.

The chain couples TRBV12-3 or TRBV12-4 to TRBJ2-2, with D uncertain. The CDR3 covers 16 residues. Trimming removed 6 bases at V and 0 bases at J, with 14 bases between. CDR3 nucleotide sequence: TGTGCCAGCAGATTGGGCAGCTCGGCGAACACCGGGGAGCTGTTTTTT. Translated, it gives CASRLGSSANTGELFF.

J is TRBJ1-2 and V is TRBV20-1; 7 bases line up with TRBD1. CDR1 DFQATT and CDR2 SNEGSKA come from the germline V gene (reference sequence). J gave up 8 bases and V 3 bases, and 6 bases lay outside the gene matches. The CDR3 is 12 residues long. The CDR3 reads CSASQGQLGYTF. As DNA, the CDR3 is TGCAGTGCTAGCCAGGGACAGTTAGGCTACACCTTC.

J is TRBJ2-1 and V is TRBV7-2, with 15 bases lining up with TRBD2. V gave up 7 bases and J gave up 7 bases; unmatched junction bases: 11. Germline assignment: CDR1 SGHTA and CDR2 FQGNSA. The CDR3 loop spans 17 amino acids. CDR3 nucleotide sequence: TGTGCCAGCAACAAAAGGGCTGGGACTAGCGGGAGGAATGAGCAGTTCTTC. It translates to CASNKRAGTSGRNEQFF.

The chain uses TRBV20-1 and TRBJ2-1; 11 nucleotides agree with TRBD2. Germline lookup yields CDR1 DFQATT and CDR2 SNEGSKA (reference sequence). J lost 6 bases, V lost 5 bases, and 6 bases had no gene match. This CDR3 contains 14 residues. CDR3 sequence: CSAVTSGRSNEQFF. For the CDR3, the DNA is TGCAGTGCTGTAACTAGCGGGAGATCCAATGAGCAGTTCTTC.

This clonotype was counted between two and nine times. The chain has TRBV7-8 and TRBJ2-3; 9 bases fit TRBD2. CDR1 and CDR2 from the germline V gene are SGHVS and FQNEAQ. The CDR3 has 24 amino acids. The trim removed 2 bases at V and 1 base at J, leaving 28 bases unmatched. CDR3 sequence: CASSLKGFMRASGTSWAGTDTQYF. The CDR3 coding sequence is TGTGCCAGCAGCTTAAAGGGCTTCATGAGGGCTAGCGGGACGAGTTGGGCAGGCACAGATACGCAGTATTTT.

The V and J genes are TRBV30 and TRBJ2-1; no definite D call. V shed 0 bases and J shed 6 bases, with 9 bases lying between them. This CDR3 has 13 amino acids. Germline V lookup: CDR1 GTSNPN, CDR2 SVGIG (reference sequence). The CDR3 reads CAWSVGSSNEQFF. The CDR3 coding sequence is TGTGCCTGGAGTGTTGGGTCGTCCAATGAGCAGTTCTTC.

The sample holds a few counts of this clonotype. V and J are TRBV3-1 and TRBJ2-2; D unresolved. The germline gives CDR1 LGHDT, CDR2 YNNKEL (reference sequence). CDR3 length: 13 amino acids. The V end lost 3 bases, the J end lost 6 bases, and 8 bases lay between the germline ends. Written as DNA, the CDR3 is TGTGCCAGCAGCCAGAGAGCGCCCGGGGAGCTGTTTTTT. Protein sequence: CASSQRAPGELFF.

The sample holds a few counts of this clonotype. The genes are TRBV12-3 or TRBV12-4 and TRBJ2-1, with D uncertain. This CDR3 has 13 residues. V dropped 5 bases and J dropped 12 bases, with 17 bases sitting between them. The CDR3 sequence: CASSRTPSIGQFF. The CDR3, as DNA: TGTGCCAGCAGTCGGACCCCGTCCATCGGGCAGTTCTTC.

CDR3 nucleotide sequence: TGTGCCAGCAGTTTCCGGGGGGACGAGCAGTACTTC. As protein: CASSFRGDEQYF. The chain employs TRBV6-2 or TRBV6-3 and TRBJ2-7, with 7 nucleotides matching TRBD2. The CDR3 sequence is 12 residues long. Trimming took 4 bases from V and 5 from J; bases not matched to a gene: 2. The V gene's germline CDR1 is MNHEY and CDR2 SVGEGT.

The rearrangement links TRBV5-1 to TRBJ1-1; 10 nucleotides line up with TRBD1. V trimming: 2 bases; J trimming: 5 bases; junction bases outside the gene matches: 9. CDR3 length equals 16 residues. Germline values: CDR1 SGHRS, CDR2 YFSETQ. In nucleotides, the CDR3 is TGCGCCAGCAGCTTTTGGGACAGGGGAGATCGTACTGAAGCTTTCTTT. Translated, it gives CASSFWDRGDRTEAFF.

This chain's CDR3 is CASSLRDNYEQYF. The DNA of the CDR3 is TGTGCCAGCAGCTTGAGAGACAACTACGAGCAGTACTTC. The chain combines TRBV7-9 with TRBJ2-7; the D is unclear. CDR1 is SEHNR, CDR2 FQNEAQ, per germline (reference sequence). The CDR3 consists of 13 residues. V lost 3 bases and J 3 bases, leaving 9 bases between the germline ends.

The chain links TRBV27 to TRBJ2-7; the D gene could be TRBD1 or TRBD2 (5 bases each). CDR1 is MNHEY and CDR2 is SMNVEV in the germline V gene (reference sequence). This CDR3 spans 16 amino acids. V lost 4 bases and J 2 bases, leaving 18 bases between the germline ends. The CDR3 nucleotides are TGTGCCAGCAGTTCCTACACCGGGACGGCTACCTACGAGCAGTACTTC. Its translation: CASSSYTGTATYEQYF.

In its sample, this clonotype was seen a few times. Here the CDR3 DNA reads TGTGCCACCACGGGGGGTAGCGGGAGGGATTCCTCCTACAATGAGCAGTTCTTC. This sequence encodes CATTGGSGRDSSYNEQFF. The chain links TRBV25-1 to TRBJ2-1, with 11 positions matching TRBD2. With V trimmed by 10 bases and J by 0 bases, 14 bases remained unmatched. Germline V gene data show CDR1 as MGHDK and CDR2 as SYGVNS. The CDR3 consists of 18 residues.

This clonotype was counted once. The genes are TRBV7-9 and TRBJ2-1, with a weak D call TRBD2 (6 bases). CDR3 length: 13 residues. Trimming pared 1 base from V and 14 bases from J, leaving 15 bases between. Germline V lookup: CDR1 SEHNR, CDR2 FQNEAQ (reference sequence). The CDR3 region is CASSLDAGPEEFF. CDR3 coding DNA: TGTGCCAGCAGCTTAGACGCGGGACCGGAGGAGTTCTTC.

The DNA for the CDR3 is TGTGCTAGTGGTTTTTCGCGACAGGGGGCAGGCACTGAAGCTTTCTTT. Translation gives CASGFSRQGAGTEAFF. J is TRBJ1-1 and V is TRBV12-5; TRBD1 matches at 10 bases. Germline V gene sequence: CDR1 LGHNT, CDR2 FRNRAP. The CDR3 contains 16 residues. The V segment lost 3 bases and the J segment 4 bases; nucleotides outside the gene matches: 8.

The V and J genes are TRBV7-9 and TRBJ1-6; TRBD1 matches 7 bases. The V gene end was trimmed by 5 bases and the J gene end by 10 bases; junction bases not matched to a gene: 14. The CDR3 is 16 amino acids. The germline CDR1 and CDR2 sequences are SEHNR and FQNEAQ (reference sequence). Written as DNA, the CDR3 is TGTGCCAGCAGCACATTACAGGGGAGAGAGGGGTCACCCCTCCACTTT. It specifies CASSTLQGREGSPLHF.

V is TRBV7-8 and J is TRBJ2-1; 8 positions match TRBD1. V was pared by 3 bases and J by 7 bases, with 5 bases of the junction left unmatched. CDR3 length: 14 amino acids. Germline V CDR1 and CDR2: SGHVS, FQNEAQ. CDR3 residues: CASSFRGLGNEQFF. The DNA for the CDR3 is TGTGCCAGCAGCTTCAGGGGGCTAGGGAATGAGCAGTTCTTC.

There are a few counts of this clonotype. The rearrangement joins TRBV6-2 or TRBV6-3 to TRBJ2-7; TRBD1 matches at 8 bases. This CDR3 region has 15 residues. Germline CDR1 is MNHEY and CDR2 is SVGEGT. V shed 5 bases, J shed 2 bases, and the junction held 8 bases outside the gene matches. CDR3 amino acids: CASSPRQGPTYEQYF. As DNA, the CDR3 is TGTGCCAGCAGTCCCCGACAGGGGCCTACCTACGAGCAGTACTTC.

The chain has TRBV24-1 and TRBJ2-7, with 9 bases identical to TRBD1. From germline, CDR1 is KGHDR and CDR2 SFDVKD. This CDR3 spans 14 amino acids. J was trimmed by 5 bases and V by 0 bases; bases with no gene match: 1. Here the CDR3 reads CATSDLDRGDEQYF. CDR3 nucleotides: TGTGCCACCAGTGATTTGGACAGGGGGGACGAGCAGTACTTC.

This clonotype has a handful of counts. The rearrangement joins TRBV20-1 to TRBJ1-1; no reliable D call. CDR3 length equals 12 residues. The germline V and J ends were trimmed by 4 bases and 1 base, with 7 bases remaining between them. The germline gives CDR1 DFQATT, CDR2 SNEGSKA (reference sequence). CDR3 sequence reads: CSAISPNTEAFF. CDR3 sequence (DNA): TGCAGTGCTATTTCCCCGAACACTGAAGCTTTCTTT.

This clonotype was recorded a few times. This sequence joins TRBV5-6 and TRBJ1-1, with D unresolved. CDR3 length: 14 amino acids. V lost 1 base, J lost 5 bases, and 12 bases lay in between. Germline V CDR1 and CDR2: SGHDT, YYEEEE. CDR3 region: CASSLFGYATEAFF. DNA for the CDR3: TGTGCCAGCAGCTTGTTTGGGTATGCGACTGAAGCTTTCTTT.